The 28 T cell receptor beta chains given below trace back to one sample, sequenced in a study of shared clonotypes between healthy human individuals. The table came from immunoSEQ multiplex PCR; TCRdb's copy has only in-frame clones and leaves some out. The sample holds about 2.4 million clones; 93% are singletons and the top ten take 0.36%. What was sequenced was naive CD4+ T cells from PBMCs. Subset here: CD45RA+ positively selected. These receptors were taken from a man aged 18 to 29 in good health. Some clones in this sample may be carry-over from other donors' samples.

This clone was seen only once. The V and J genes are TRBV4-3 and TRBJ1-5; weak D call: TRBD1 (5 bases). CDR1 and CDR2 (germline): LGHNA, YSLEER. The CDR3 runs 18 residues. Trimming removed 0 bases from V and 0 bases from J, with 15 bases in between. CDR3 sequence: CASSQDLQAPHSNQPQHF. The CDR3 nucleotides read TGCGCCAGCAGCCAAGATTTACAGGCGCCCCATAGCAATCAGCCCCAGCATTTT.

V is TRBV28 and J is TRBJ2-7; D uncertain. CDR3 length: 11 residues. Germline assignment: CDR1 MDHEN and CDR2 SYDVKM. Trimming took off 3 bases at V and 5 bases at J, with 5 bases between the two ends. The CDR3 sequence: CASSFTDEQYF. The CDR3 region has the DNA TGTGCCAGCAGTTTTACGGACGAGCAGTACTTC.

This rearrangement joins TRBV25-1 to TRBJ1-1; TRBD1 matches 7 bases. This CDR3 is 15 amino acids long. V lost 1 base and J lost 3; bases outside the gene matches: 5. CDR1 is MGHDK and CDR2 is SYGVNS in the germline V gene. The chain's CDR3 is CASSEFGQADTEAFF. CDR3 sequence (DNA): TGTGCCAGCAGTGAATTCGGACAGGCGGACACTGAAGCTTTCTTT.

This sequence joins TRBV10-3 and TRBJ2-2, with D maybe TRBD2 (5 bases). Trimming removed 1 base at V and 5 bases at J, with 11 bases between. The germline gives CDR1 ENHRY, CDR2 SYGVKD. This CDR3 is built from 15 residues. CDR3 residues: CAISELPRRTGELFF. The CDR3 region has the DNA TGTGCCATCAGTGAGTTGCCGCGGAGGACCGGGGAGCTGTTTTTT.

The chain is built from TRBV4-3 and TRBJ2-3; 10 nucleotides match TRBD1. From germline, CDR1 is LGHNA and CDR2 YSLEER. Trimming removed 4 bases from V and 4 bases from J; junction bases left unmatched: 14. The CDR3 is 18 amino acids. The CDR3 nucleotides are TGCGCCAGCAGCCTTAACCAAGTAACCGGACAGGGGGCAGATACGCAGTATTTT. Amino acids: CASSLNQVTGQGADTQYF.

The chain combines TRBV7-9 with TRBJ2-1; 7 nucleotides match TRBD1. V dropped 5 bases and J dropped 0; count of bases not matched to a gene: 10. This CDR3 is 17 amino acids long. Germline V gives CDR1 SEHNR, CDR2 FQNEAQ (reference sequence). The CDR3 is CASSPSEDRFSYNEQFF. The CDR3 DNA follows: TGTGCCAGCAGCCCATCCGAGGACAGGTTCTCCTACAATGAGCAGTTCTTC.

This chain links TRBV29-1 with TRBJ2-7, with 7 bases identical to TRBD1. J lost 3 bases, V lost 6 bases, and 5 bases had no gene match. This CDR3 has 12 residues. Germline values: CDR1 SQVTM, CDR2 ANQGSEA. The CDR3 DNA reads as TGCAGCGTGCTAAGGGACAGCTACGAGCAGTACTTC. Translated: CSVLRDSYEQYF.

The rearrangement uses TRBV7-9 and TRBJ2-7, with 7 nucleotides matching TRBD2. V was pared by 1 base and J by 6 bases, with 9 bases of the junction left unmatched. Germline loops: CDR1 SEHNR, CDR2 FQNEAQ (reference sequence). CDR3 length: 15 residues. The chain's CDR3 is CASSLERGTASEQYF. Written as DNA, the CDR3 is TGTGCCAGCAGCTTAGAGCGGGGAACAGCTAGCGAGCAGTACTTC.

There are a few counts of this clone. The genes are TRBV30 and TRBJ1-1; D unresolved. Germline V gene lookup returns CDR1 GTSNPN and CDR2 SVGIG (reference sequence). Deletions cut 0 bases from V and 0 bases from J, with 5 bases between. The CDR3 runs to 13 residues. Here the CDR3 reads CAWSVKMNTEAFF. The CDR3 coding sequence is TGTGCCTGGAGTGTTAAGATGAACACTGAAGCTTTCTTT.

V and J are TRBV28 and TRBJ1-6; 10 positions match TRBD1. Germline V gene sequence: CDR1 MDHEN, CDR2 SYDVKM. Trimming removed 2 bases from V and 6 bases from J; junction bases left unmatched: 4. The CDR3 is 16 residues long. The CDR3 is CASSLVGQGFNSPLHF. The CDR3 bases are TGTGCCAGCAGTTTAGTGGGACAGGGGTTTAATTCACCCCTCCACTTT.

The V call is TRBV7-7, the J call TRBJ2-3; D may be TRBD1 (6 bases). CDR1 is SSHAT and CDR2 is FNYEAQ in the germline V gene (reference sequence). V gave up 1 base and J gave up 4 bases, with 15 bases separating them. This CDR3 is built from 16 residues. CDR3 bases: TGTGCCAGCAGCTTAGAGACAGGCCGGTTGTCAGATACGCAGTATTTT. It yields the protein CASSLETGRLSDTQYF.

This sequence joins TRBV7-8 and TRBJ1-3; D is undetermined. V lost 5 bases and J lost 0, with 14 bases in between. This CDR3 spans 16 amino acids. The germline V gene encodes CDR1 SGHVS and CDR2 FQNEAQ. CDR3 residues: CASSPLDLRSGNTIYF. As DNA, the CDR3 is TGTGCCAGCAGCCCCTTGGACCTCCGCTCTGGAAACACCATATATTTT.

The chain couples TRBV5-1 to TRBJ2-3, with 13 bases aligning to TRBD2. The V gene end was trimmed by 3 bases and the J gene end by 2 bases; junction bases not matched to a gene: 6. Germline CDR1 is SGHRS and CDR2 is YFSETQ. The CDR3 covers 17 residues. The DNA for the CDR3 is TGCGCCAGCAGCTCTAGGACTAGCGGGAGACACACAGATACGCAGTATTTT. It encodes CASSSRTSGRHTDTQYF.

The chain joins TRBV28 to TRBJ2-7, with 9 positions matching TRBD2. Germline CDR1 reads MDHEN; CDR2 reads SYDVKM. CDR3 size: 16 residues. The junction had 13 bases not matched to a gene; V was cut back by 7 bases and J by 3 bases. CDR3 sequence: CASTFSGRPSSYEQYF. The CDR3 DNA is TGTGCCAGCACGTTTAGCGGGAGACCTTCTAGCTACGAGCAGTACTTC.

The V gene is TRBV6-5, the J gene TRBJ2-5; D is possibly TRBD1 (6 bases). The CDR3 totals 15 residues. V lost 6 bases and J lost 4, with 18 bases in between. From germline, CDR1 is MNHEY and CDR2 SVGAGI. The CDR3: CASRSGQLSRETQYF. CDR3 coding DNA: TGTGCCAGCAGATCGGGACAATTGTCCCGAGAGACCCAGTACTTC.

V gene TRBV6-9 combines with J gene TRBJ1-3; the D is unclear. The CDR3 covers 14 residues. Germline V CDR1 and CDR2: MNHGY, SVAAGI. V lost 6 bases to trimming and J lost 0 bases, with 9 bases between them. The CDR3 bases are TGTGCCAGCAGCCCCGAGGGCTCTGGAAACACCATATATTTT. It codes for CASSPEGSGNTIYF.

The rearrangement joins TRBV2 to TRBJ2-5; D is possibly TRBD1 (6 bases). V was pared by 5 bases and J by 2 bases, with 27 bases between. Looked up from germline, CDR1 is SNHLY and CDR2 is FYNNEI. The CDR3 totals 19 residues. CDR3 region: CASSPPKIQSTTGQETQYF. Here the CDR3 DNA reads TGTGCCAGCAGTCCCCCTAAGATACAATCCACGACAGGACAAGAGACCCAGTACTTC.

This sequence joins TRBV7-3 and TRBJ2-3; TRBD2 matches at 8 bases. This CDR3 region has 16 residues. The V gene's germline CDR1 is SGHTA and CDR2 FQGTGA. V lost 7 bases, J lost 4 bases, and 13 bases stayed unmatched. The CDR3 nucleotides read TGTGCCAGCACCCCGGATGCGGGAGGCATTCCAGATACGCAGTATTTT. Translation: CASTPDAGGIPDTQYF.

The rearrangement uses TRBV5-4 and TRBJ2-3; TRBD2 matches 8 bases. J lost 5 bases, V lost 0 bases, and 5 bases had no gene match. Germline CDR1 is SGHNT and CDR2 is YYREEE (reference sequence). CDR3 length: 15 residues. In DNA form, the CDR3 reads TGTGCCAGCAGCTTGGACGGGACTAGGCTAGATACGCAGTATTTT. Translation gives CASSLDGTRLDTQYF.

The chain is built from TRBV11-2 and TRBJ1-1; a weak D match, TRBD1 (5 bases). The V end lost 4 bases, the J end lost 4 bases, and 19 bases lay between the germline ends. Germline V gives CDR1 SGHAT, CDR2 FQNNGV. The CDR3 extends over 16 amino acids. The CDR3 loop reads CASSSQLRDHGTEAFF. For the CDR3, the DNA is TGTGCCAGCAGCTCCCAACTCCGGGACCACGGCACTGAAGCTTTCTTT.

V usage is TRBV7-2 and J usage is TRBJ2-7; maybe TRBD2 (6 bases). The germline CDR1 and CDR2 sequences are SGHTA and FQGNSA. The V and J ends lost 5 bases and 1 base respectively, with 18 bases between them. This CDR3 is built from 16 residues. CDR3 coding DNA: TGTGCCAGCAGCCCTAGTGGGGGGAGAAGTTCCTACGAGCAGTACTTC. Its translation is CASSPSGGRSSYEQYF.

The V gene is TRBV7-9, the J gene TRBJ2-5; 8 bases align to TRBD1. V gave up 5 bases and J gave up 2 bases; unmatched junction bases: 19. CDR1 is SEHNR and CDR2 is FQNEAQ in the germline V gene (reference sequence). This CDR3 is built from 19 residues. The CDR3 nucleotides read TGTGCCAGCAGCCTCACCCGGGACAGGTGGAAGGGGGGTCAAGAGACCCAGTACTTC. It translates to CASSLTRDRWKGGQETQYF. The full variable domain, rest sourced from reference TRBV7-9 and TRBJ2-5, is DTGVSQNPRHKITKRGQNVTFRCDPISEHNRLYWYRQTLGQGPEFLTYFQNEAQLEKSRLLSDRFSAERPKGSFSTLEIQRTEQGDSAMYLCASSLTRDRWKGGQETQYFGPGTRLLVL.

This clone was detected once. This sample also contains other DNA sequences that code for the same CDR3. The chain carries TRBV6-5 and TRBJ1-5; the D gene is possibly TRBD1 (5 bases). The V end lost 2 bases, the J end lost 5 bases, and 7 bases lay between the germline ends. The CDR3 runs to 13 residues. CDR1 is MNHEY and CDR2 is SVGAGI in the germline V gene. This CDR3 is CASSYQGDQPQHF. DNA for the CDR3: TGTGCCAGCAGTTACCAGGGCGATCAGCCCCAGCATTTT.

The chain recombines TRBV6-5 with TRBJ1-1, with a tentative D call TRBD1 (6 bases). CDR3 size: 14 residues. Germline values: CDR1 MNHEY, CDR2 SVGAGI. Trimming cost V 7 bases and J 1 base, with 13 bases left between them. CDR3 DNA: TGTGCCAGCACAGGAACAGGGTGGAACACTGAAGCTTTCTTT. This gives the protein CASTGTGWNTEAFF.

This rearrangement joins TRBV4-1 to TRBJ1-4; tentative D call: TRBD1 (5 bases). Germline CDR1 reads MGHRA; CDR2 reads YSYEKL. Trimming stripped 4 bases from V and 6 bases from J, with 12 bases between. The CDR3 runs to 14 residues. The DNA of the CDR3 is TGCGCCAGCAGCCTCCGGGACTGGGATGAAAAACTGTTTTTT. Translating gives CASSLRDWDEKLFF.

The chain joins TRBV2 to TRBJ2-7; D is unresolved. The CDR3 is made up of 13 amino acids. Germline values: CDR1 SNHLY, CDR2 FYNNEI. V lost 8 bases and J 6 bases, leaving 17 bases between the germline ends. CDR3 DNA sequence: TGTGCCAGCGGACCGGGCCCAAAGGGCGAGCAGTACTTC. It translates to CASGPGPKGEQYF.

This clone was counted between two and nine times. This chain connects TRBV6-5 to TRBJ1-1; 7 bases fit TRBD1. The CDR3 loop spans 11 amino acids. Germline V gene data show CDR1 as MNHEY and CDR2 as SVGAGI. J lost 6 bases, V lost 11 bases, and 6 bases had no gene match. The CDR3 spells CAVGGRAEAFF. The CDR3 DNA is TGTGCCGTAGGGGGCCGGGCTGAAGCTTTCTTT.

The chain employs TRBV29-1 and TRBJ2-7; 8 bases are a match to TRBD1. CDR3 length: 11 amino acids. Trimming at V came to 7 bases and at J to 11 bases, leaving 10 bases not matched to a gene. Germline V lookup: CDR1 SQVTM, CDR2 ANQGSEA. The CDR3 loop reads CSALLTTGEYF. Here the CDR3 DNA reads TGCAGCGCCCTACTTACGACAGGGGAGTACTTC.